Listed below are T cell receptor beta chains from one sample, sequenced in a study of blood T cell repertoires in COVID-19. Here immunoSEQ multiplex PCR was the method, and the copy in TCRdb shows in-frame clones only, minus some. The sample contains some 180,000 clones, 85% of which appear only once. Sequencing was carried out using PBMCs or T cells enriched from blood (not recorded which). Source of these receptors: a man aged 40-49 years who had recovered from COVID-19. CDR3s include the opening cysteine and the closing phenylalanine or tryptophan. The order of the fields is clone size, D gene, V gene, J gene, CDR3 protein, CDR3 DNA. A D gene is named only where the DNA matches it firmly. The listing skips clone size in some rows; elsewhere it reads once, few, many or a size class.

clone size: .
D gene: .
V gene: TRBV11-2
J gene: TRBJ1-4
CDR3 protein: CASSLDPGELFF
CDR3 DNA: TGTGCCAGCAGCTTAGATCCAGGGGAACTGTTTTTT

clone size: .
D gene: TRBD2
V gene: TRBV5-5
J gene: TRBJ2-2
CDR3 protein: CASSSPSGGPNTGELFF
CDR3 DNA: TGTGCCAGCAGTTCACCTAGCGGGGGCCCCAACACCGGGGAGCTGTTTTTT

clone size: .
D gene: TRBD2
V gene: TRBV7-3
J gene: TRBJ2-1
CDR3 protein: CASSLGTSGVAYNEQFF
CDR3 DNA: TGTGCCAGCAGCTTAGGGACTAGCGGGGTCGCTTACAATGAGCAGTTCTTC

clone size: .
D gene: .
V gene: TRBV5-8
J gene: TRBJ2-7
CDR3 protein: CASSPLGEQYF
CDR3 DNA: TGTGCCAGCAGCCCCCTCGGCGAGCAGTACTTC

clone size: .
D gene: .
V gene: TRBV7-8
J gene: TRBJ1-1
CDR3 protein: CASSRRADEAFF
CDR3 DNA: TGTGCCAGCAGCCGGAGAGCCGATGAAGCTTTCTTT

clone size: .
D gene: .
V gene: TRBV19
J gene: TRBJ1-2
CDR3 protein: CASSGGLLYGYTF
CDR3 DNA: TGTGCCAGTAGTGGCGGACTGCTCTATGGCTACACCTTC

clone size: .
D gene: TRBD1
V gene: TRBV12-5
J gene: TRBJ1-2
CDR3 protein: CASGPGTGRDYGYTF
CDR3 DNA: TGTGCTAGTGGTCCTGGGACAGGGAGGGACTATGGCTACACCTTC

clone size: .
D gene: .
V gene: TRBV24-1
J gene: TRBJ2-3
CDR3 protein: CATSEDSDTQYF
CDR3 DNA: TGTGCCACCAGTGAAGACTCAGATACGCAGTATTTT

clone size: .
D gene: TRBD1
V gene: TRBV5-4
J gene: TRBJ2-3
CDR3 protein: CASSSGQGVPLTGGDTQYF
CDR3 DNA: TGTGCCAGCAGCTCGGGACAGGGGGTCCCCCTAACCGGTGGAGATACGCAGTATTTT

clone size: few
D gene: TRBD1
V gene: TRBV7-2
J gene: TRBJ1-1
CDR3 protein: CASSLTGKRTEAFF
CDR3 DNA: TGTGCCAGCAGCCTGACAGGGAAGAGGACTGAAGCTTTCTTT

clone size: .
D gene: TRBD1
V gene: TRBV5-1
J gene: TRBJ2-1
CDR3 protein: CASSLASGTGGGHEQFF
CDR3 DNA: TGCGCCAGCAGCTTGGCCTCCGGGACAGGGGGTGGTCATGAGCAGTTCTTC

clone size: .
D gene: .
V gene: TRBV7-9
J gene: TRBJ1-3
CDR3 protein: CASSVDSQGGNTIYF
CDR3 DNA: TGTGCCAGCAGCGTGGACAGTCAAGGGGGAAACACCATATATTTT

clone size: .
D gene: .
V gene: TRBV7-6
J gene: TRBJ1-4
CDR3 protein: CASSLTDEKLFF
CDR3 DNA: TGTGCCAGCAGCTTAACGGATGAAAAACTGTTTTTT

clone size: few
D gene: .
V gene: TRBV3-1/TRBV3-2
J gene: TRBJ2-5
CDR3 protein: CASSQDHRTEETQYF
CDR3 DNA: TGTGCCAGCAGCCAAGATCATAGGACAGAAGAGACCCAGTACTTC

clone size: .
D gene: .
V gene: TRBV3-1/TRBV3-2
J gene: TRBJ1-1
CDR3 protein: CASSQVARNHEAFF
CDR3 DNA: TGTGCCAGCAGCCAAGTGGCCAGGAATCACGAAGCTTTCTTT

clone size: .
D gene: .
V gene: TRBV12-3/TRBV12-4
J gene: TRBJ1-1
CDR3 protein: CASSSYLEAFF
CDR3 DNA: TGTGCCAGCAGTTCCTATCTTGAAGCTTTCTTT

clone size: .
D gene: .
V gene: TRBV29-1
J gene: TRBJ1-2
CDR3 protein: CSVEQDNGYTF
CDR3 DNA: TGCAGCGTAGAACAGGATAACGGCTACACCTTC

clone size: .
D gene: TRBD2
V gene: TRBV6-4
J gene: TRBJ2-3
CDR3 protein: CASSGGAGGATDTQYF
CDR3 DNA: TGTGCCAGCAGTGGAGGAGCGGGGGGGGCCACAGATACGCAGTATTTT

clone size: .
D gene: .
V gene: TRBV6-5
J gene: TRBJ1-2
CDR3 protein: CASTIRGHNYGYTF
CDR3 DNA: TGTGCCAGCACCATCCGAGGACATAACTATGGCTACACCTTC

clone size: .
D gene: .
V gene: TRBV10-3
J gene: TRBJ1-1
CDR3 protein: CAISHRDTEAFF
CDR3 DNA: TGTGCCATCAGCCACCGGGACACTGAAGCTTTCTTT

clone size: .
D gene: TRBD1
V gene: TRBV27
J gene: TRBJ2-7
CDR3 protein: CASTGQGLHEQYF
CDR3 DNA: TGTGCCAGCACCGGACAGGGCCTCCACGAGCAGTACTTC

clone size: .
D gene: TRBD2
V gene: TRBV5-1
J gene: TRBJ2-3
CDR3 protein: CASSPRLAGDQRDTQYF
CDR3 DNA: TGCGCCAGCAGCCCTCGACTAGCGGGGGACCAAAGAGATACGCAGTATTTT

clone size: .
D gene: .
V gene: TRBV5-1
J gene: TRBJ1-2
CDR3 protein: CASSPREGGYGYTF
CDR3 DNA: TGCGCCAGCAGCCCACGGGAGGGAGGCTATGGCTACACCTTC

clone size: .
D gene: .
V gene: TRBV18
J gene: TRBJ1-2
CDR3 protein: CASSPYGGPDTF
CDR3 DNA: TGTGCCAGCTCACCATACGGGGGGCCGGACACCTTC

clone size: few
D gene: TRBD1
V gene: TRBV19
J gene: TRBJ1-6
CDR3 protein: CASSIPGGRSPLHF
CDR3 DNA: TGTGCCAGTAGTATCCCAGGGGGCAGGTCACCCCTCCACTTT

clone size: .
D gene: .
V gene: TRBV5-1
J gene: TRBJ1-2
CDR3 protein: CASSLEGEGGYTF
CDR3 DNA: TGCGCCAGCAGCTTGGAAGGGGAGGGTGGCTACACCTTC

clone size: .
D gene: TRBD2
V gene: TRBV27
J gene: TRBJ2-7
CDR3 protein: CASSFRTSGDPYEQYF
CDR3 DNA: TGTGCCAGCAGTTTTCGGACTAGCGGGGATCCCTACGAGCAGTACTTC

clone size: .
D gene: TRBD2
V gene: TRBV12-5
J gene: TRBJ2-1
CDR3 protein: CASGLVPRWTSGRDIYNEQFF
CDR3 DNA: TGTGCTAGTGGTTTGGTACCAAGGTGGACTAGCGGGAGGGATATCTACAATGAGCAGTTCTTC

clone size: .
D gene: .
V gene: TRBV3-1/TRBV3-2
J gene: TRBJ2-2
CDR3 protein: CASSQALGGAGELFF
CDR3 DNA: TGTGCCAGCAGCCAAGCCCTGGGGGGTGCCGGGGAGCTGTTTTTT

clone size: .
D gene: TRBD1
V gene: TRBV9
J gene: TRBJ2-1
CDR3 protein: CASSLFTTGANEQFF
CDR3 DNA: TGTGCCAGCAGCTTATTTACTACAGGGGCCAATGAGCAGTTCTTC

clone size: .
D gene: TRBD2
V gene: TRBV7-2
J gene: TRBJ2-1
CDR3 protein: CASTLAGGHLGEQFF
CDR3 DNA: TGTGCCAGCACCTTAGCGGGAGGACACCTCGGGGAGCAGTTCTTC

clone size: .
D gene: TRBD2
V gene: TRBV6-5
J gene: TRBJ2-2
CDR3 protein: CASKTSGGTGELFF
CDR3 DNA: TGTGCCAGCAAGACTAGCGGGGGCACCGGGGAGCTGTTTTTT

clone size: .
D gene: .
V gene: TRBV27
J gene: TRBJ1-5
CDR3 protein: CASRSYRDTRSDRPQHF
CDR3 DNA: TGTGCCAGCAGATCTTACCGGGACACCCGGTCTGATCGGCCCCAGCATTTT

clone size: .
D gene: TRBD1
V gene: TRBV2
J gene: TRBJ1-5
CDR3 protein: CASSEDRSSNQPQHF
CDR3 DNA: TGTGCCAGCAGCGAGGACAGGTCTAGCAATCAGCCCCAGCATTTT

clone size: .
D gene: TRBD2
V gene: TRBV30
J gene: TRBJ2-7
CDR3 protein: CACPTGGTSRNEQYF
CDR3 DNA: TGTGCCTGCCCGACCGGGGGGACTAGCCGAAACGAGCAGTACTTC

clone size: .
D gene: .
V gene: TRBV29-1
J gene: TRBJ1-2
CDR3 protein: CSVEVTGFYGYTF
CDR3 DNA: TGCAGCGTTGAAGTGACAGGCTTCTATGGCTACACCTTC